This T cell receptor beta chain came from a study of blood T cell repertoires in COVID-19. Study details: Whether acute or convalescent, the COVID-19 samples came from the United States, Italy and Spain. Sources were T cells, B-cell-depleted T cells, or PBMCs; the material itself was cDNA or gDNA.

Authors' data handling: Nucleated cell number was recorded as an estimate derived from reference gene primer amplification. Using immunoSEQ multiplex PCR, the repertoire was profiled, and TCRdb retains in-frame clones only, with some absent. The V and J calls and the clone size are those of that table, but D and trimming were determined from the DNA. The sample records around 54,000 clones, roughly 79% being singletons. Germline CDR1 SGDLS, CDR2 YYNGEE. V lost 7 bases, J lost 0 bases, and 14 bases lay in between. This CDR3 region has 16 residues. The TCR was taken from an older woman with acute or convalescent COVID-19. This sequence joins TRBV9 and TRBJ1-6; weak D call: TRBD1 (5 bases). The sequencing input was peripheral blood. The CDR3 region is CASQREGSSYNSPLHF. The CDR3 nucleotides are TGTGCCAGCCAACGGGAGGGGAGCTCCTATAATTCACCCCTCCACTTT. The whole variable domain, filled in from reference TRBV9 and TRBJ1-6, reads DSGVTQTPKHLITATGQRVTLRCSPRSGDLSVYWYQQSLDQGLQFLIQYYNGEERAKGNILERFSAQQFPDLHSELNLSSLELGDSALYFCASQREGSSYNSPLHFGNGTRLTVT.